The source of this TCR beta chain is a study of T-cell memory formation after mild COVID-19. TCRdb reprocessed the 5' RACE reads with MiXCR, giving one entry per CDR3 protein. The repertoire holds hundreds of thousands of distinct CDR3 sequences, roughly 25% seen once, with approximately 13% in the top ten. Germline CDR1 and CDR2: MGHRA and YSYEKL. The length of the CDR3 is 16 residues. Trimming took 0 bases from V and 3 from J, leaving 9 bases between them. Source material: PBMCs or a T cell subset sorted from them (not recorded which). The sequence was collected from an adult woman who had mild COVID-19 (a few samples of this study predate the infection). Cell type and time point are not known. V is TRBV4-1 and J is TRBJ1-6, with D unclear. CDR3 protein: CASSQEEDGYNSPLHF. Written as DNA, the CDR3 is TGCGCCAGCAGCCAAGAGGAGGACGGCTATAATTCACCCCTCCACTTT.